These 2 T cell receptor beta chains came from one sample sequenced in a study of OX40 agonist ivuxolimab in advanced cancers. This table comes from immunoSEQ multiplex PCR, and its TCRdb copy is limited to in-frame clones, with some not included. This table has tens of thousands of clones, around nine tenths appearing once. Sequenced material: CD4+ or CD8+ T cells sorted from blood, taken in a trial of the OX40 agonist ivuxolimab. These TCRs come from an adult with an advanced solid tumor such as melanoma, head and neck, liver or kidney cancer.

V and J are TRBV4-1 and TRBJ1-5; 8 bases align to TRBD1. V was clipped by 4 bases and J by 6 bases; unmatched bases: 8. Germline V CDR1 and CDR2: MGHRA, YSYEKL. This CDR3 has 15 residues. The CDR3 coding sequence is TGCGCCAGCAGCCGCTCGACAGGGGATCTTCAGCCCCAGCATTTT. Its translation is CASSRSTGDLQPQHF.

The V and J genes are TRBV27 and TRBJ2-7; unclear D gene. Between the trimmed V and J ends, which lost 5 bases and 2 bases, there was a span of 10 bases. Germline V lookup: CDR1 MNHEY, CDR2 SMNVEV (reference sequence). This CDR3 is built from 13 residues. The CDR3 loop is CASSPLVAYEQYF. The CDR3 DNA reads TGTGCCAGCAGTCCACTCGTGGCCTACGAGCAGTACTTC.